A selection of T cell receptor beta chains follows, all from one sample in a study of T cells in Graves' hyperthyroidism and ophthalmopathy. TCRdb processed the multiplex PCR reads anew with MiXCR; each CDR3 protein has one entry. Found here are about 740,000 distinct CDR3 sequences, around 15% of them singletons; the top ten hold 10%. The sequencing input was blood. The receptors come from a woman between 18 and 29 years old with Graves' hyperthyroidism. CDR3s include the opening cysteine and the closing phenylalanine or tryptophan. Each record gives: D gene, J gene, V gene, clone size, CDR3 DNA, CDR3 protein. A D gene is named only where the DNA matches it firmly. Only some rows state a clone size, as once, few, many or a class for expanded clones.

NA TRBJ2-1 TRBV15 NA TGTGCCACCAGCGGGACTCTCTACAATGAGCAGTTCTTC CATSGTLYNEQFF
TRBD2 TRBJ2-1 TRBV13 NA TGTGCCAGCGGGAGGGCCACCAATGAGCAGTTCTTC CASGRATNEQFF
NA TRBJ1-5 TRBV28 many TGTGCCAGCAGTAACCGCGCGGACAAGGCTGATCAGCCCCAGCATTTT CASSNRADKADQPQHF
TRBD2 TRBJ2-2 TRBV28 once TGTGCCAGCAGTTTTGACCATCCGGGACTAGCGTACACCGGGGAGCTGTTTTTT CASSFDHPGLAYTGELFF
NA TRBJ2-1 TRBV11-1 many TGTGCCAGCAGCTTTATGGGCGGGATCAACAATGAGCAGTTCTTC CASSFMGGINNEQFF
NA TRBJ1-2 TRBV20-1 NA TGCAGTGCTAGAGATAGAGACACCTATGGCTACACCTTC CSARDRDTYGYTF
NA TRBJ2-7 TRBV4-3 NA TGCGCCAGCAGCCAAGACCTCCCCGGGGTGGGTTACAATGAGCAGTACTTC CASSQDLPGVGYNEQYF
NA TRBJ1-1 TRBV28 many TGTGCCAGCAGTTTACCAGGGGCGGGCACTGAAGCTTTCTTT CASSLPGAGTEAFF
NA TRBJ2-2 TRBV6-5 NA TGTGCCAGCAGTTACTCGATAGCCCGGTGGGACACCGGGGAGCTGTTTTTT CASSYSIARWDTGELFF
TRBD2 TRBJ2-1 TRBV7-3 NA TGTGCCAGCAGCTTATTCGGGACTAGCGGGAGTAATGAGCAGTTCTTC CASSLFGTSGSNEQFF
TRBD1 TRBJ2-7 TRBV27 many TGTGCCAGCAGCTTAAGACAGGGGTACGAGCAGTACTTC CASSLRQGYEQYF
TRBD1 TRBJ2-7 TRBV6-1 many TGTGCCAGCAGTTATTCCGACAGGGGCGGGCCGGCTTACGAGCAGTACTTC CASSYSDRGGPAYEQYF
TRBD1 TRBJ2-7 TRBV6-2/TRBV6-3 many TGTGCCAGCACAACGTTCACCGGGACAGGGGGCTACGAGCAGTACTTC CASTTFTGTGGYEQYF
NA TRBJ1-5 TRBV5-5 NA TGTGCCAGCAGCAGACTCTCCAAGGGGGGCAATCAGCCCCAGCATTTT CASSRLSKGGNQPQHF
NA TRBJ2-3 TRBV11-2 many TGTGCCAGCAGCGGCAACTATGGGGATACGCAGTATTTT CASSGNYGDTQYF
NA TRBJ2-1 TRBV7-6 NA TGTGCCAGCAGCTTAACAGTGATTGACCCCTTC CASSLTVIDPF
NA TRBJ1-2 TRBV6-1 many TGTGCCAGCAGTGGCCGGCCGCTTAACTATGGCTACACCTTC CASSGRPLNYGYTF